The 6 T cell receptor beta chains in this list originate from one sample, sequenced in a study of T cell responses to AZD1222 COVID-19 vaccine. Assay used: immunoSEQ multiplex PCR; TCRdb lists only in-frame clones, some missing. Altogether about 97,000 clones are present, nearly 90% being singletons, with the ten largest covering 2.8%. This specimen consisted of peripheral blood, obtained on day 0 of AZD1222 vaccination. These TCRs come from an adult in good health.

The V gene is TRBV2, the J gene TRBJ1-5; D remains unclear. From germline, CDR1 is SNHLY and CDR2 FYNNEI. Between the trimmed V and J ends, which lost 5 bases and 1 base, there was a span of 9 bases. The CDR3 is 14 residues long. Written as DNA, the CDR3 is TGTGCCAGCAGTACCGACGGGAGCAATCAGCCCCAGCATTTT. This encodes CASSTDGSNQPQHF.

The chain couples TRBV9 to TRBJ2-5; 12 nucleotides match TRBD2. The CDR3 extends over 16 amino acids. Germline CDR1 and CDR2: SGDLS and YYNGEE. V lost 0 bases and J lost 5; bases outside the gene matches: 5. CDR3 protein: CASSVGASGGVETQYF. CDR3 DNA: TGTGCCAGCAGCGTAGGGGCTAGCGGGGGGGTTGAGACCCAGTACTTC.

This clone was picked up one time. The V gene is TRBV19, the J gene TRBJ1-1; maybe TRBD1 (6 bases). CDR1 and CDR2 from the germline V gene are LNHDA and SQIVND (reference sequence). V was shortened by 4 bases and J by 6 bases, with 21 bases between the two germline ends. The CDR3 has 16 amino acids. The CDR3 loop reads CASSTSPDRRRAEAFF. As DNA, the CDR3 is TGTGCCAGTAGTACCTCCCCCGACAGGCGCCGGGCTGAAGCTTTCTTT.

CDR3 region: CASGLGGDGNTIYF. The CDR3 nucleotides read TGTGCCAGCGGACTTGGGGGTGATGGAAACACCATATATTTT. The chain is built from TRBV6-5 and TRBJ1-3; tentatively, D is TRBD1 (5 bases). Germline V gives CDR1 MNHEY, CDR2 SVGAGI. With 8 bases removed from V and 3 bases from J, the gap between germline ends came to 14 bases. The CDR3 runs 14 residues.

The chain joins TRBV27 to TRBJ1-1; D possibly corresponds to TRBD1 (5 bases). Per germline, CDR1 MNHEY and CDR2 SMNVEV (reference sequence). V lost 5 bases and J 0 bases, leaving 13 bases between the germline ends. CDR3 length: 15 amino acids. The CDR3 is CASSPTLGVNTEAFF. CDR3 coding DNA: TGTGCCAGCAGTCCTACTTTGGGGGTGAACACTGAAGCTTTCTTT.

V and J are TRBV18 and TRBJ2-3; the match to TRBD1 covers 9 bases. The CDR3 contains 15 residues. Germline-derived CDR1 and CDR2 are KGHSH and LQKENI. V lost 8 bases, J lost 0 bases, and 6 bases stayed unmatched. The CDR3 is CASLEDRGSTDTQYF. The CDR3, as DNA: TGTGCCAGCCTAGAGGACAGGGGAAGCACAGATACGCAGTATTTT.